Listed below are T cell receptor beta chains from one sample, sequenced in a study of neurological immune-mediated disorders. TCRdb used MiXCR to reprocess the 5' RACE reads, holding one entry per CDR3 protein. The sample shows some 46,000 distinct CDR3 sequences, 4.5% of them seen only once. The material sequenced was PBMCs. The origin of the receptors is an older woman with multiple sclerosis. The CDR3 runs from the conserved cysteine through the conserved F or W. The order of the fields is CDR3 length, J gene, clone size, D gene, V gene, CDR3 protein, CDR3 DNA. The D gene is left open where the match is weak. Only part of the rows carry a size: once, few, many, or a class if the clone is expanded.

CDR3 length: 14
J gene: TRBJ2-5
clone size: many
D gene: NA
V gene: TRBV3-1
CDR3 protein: CASSQLRSGETQYF
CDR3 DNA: TGTGCCAGCAGCCAATTACGATCCGGAGAGACCCAGTACTTC

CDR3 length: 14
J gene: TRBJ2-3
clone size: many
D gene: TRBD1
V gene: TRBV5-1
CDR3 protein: CASSLTGAADTQYF
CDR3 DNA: TGCGCCAGCAGCTTGACAGGGGCGGCAGATACGCAGTATTTT

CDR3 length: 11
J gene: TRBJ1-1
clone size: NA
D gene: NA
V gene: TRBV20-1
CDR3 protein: CSAQTGTEAFF
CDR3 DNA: TGCAGTGCACAAACAGGGACTGAAGCTTTCTTT

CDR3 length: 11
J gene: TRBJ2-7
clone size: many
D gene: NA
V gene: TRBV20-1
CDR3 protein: CSARLEYEQYF
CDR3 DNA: TGCAGTGCTCGACTAGAGTACGAGCAGTACTTC

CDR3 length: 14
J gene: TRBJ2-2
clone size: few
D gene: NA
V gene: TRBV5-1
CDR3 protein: CASSLLQGTGELFF
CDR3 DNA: TGCGCCAGCAGCTTGCTGCAGGGCACCGGGGAGCTGTTTTTT

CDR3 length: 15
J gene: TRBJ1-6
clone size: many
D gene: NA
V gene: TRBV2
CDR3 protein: CASSELRGANSPLHF
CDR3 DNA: TGTGCCAGCAGTGAACTCCGGGGCGCGAATTCACCCCTCCACTTT

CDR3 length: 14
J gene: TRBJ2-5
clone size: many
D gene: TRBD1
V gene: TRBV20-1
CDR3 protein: CSARGGQHQETQYF
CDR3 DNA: TGCAGTGCTAGAGGGGGACAGCACCAAGAGACCCAGTACTTC

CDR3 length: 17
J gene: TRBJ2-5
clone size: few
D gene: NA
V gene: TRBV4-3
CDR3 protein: CASSQGQRASLQETQYF
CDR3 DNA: TGCGCCAGCAGCCAAGGTCAGAGAGCGAGCCTTCAAGAGACCCAGTACTTC

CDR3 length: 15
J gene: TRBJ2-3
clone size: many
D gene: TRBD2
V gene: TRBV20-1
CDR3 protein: CSARDLAGGPDTQYF
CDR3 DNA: TGCAGTGCTAGAGATTTAGCGGGAGGGCCAGATACGCAGTATTTT

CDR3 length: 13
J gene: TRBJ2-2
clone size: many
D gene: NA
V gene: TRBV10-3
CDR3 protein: CAIRPGATGELFF
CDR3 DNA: TGTGCCATCAGGCCGGGGGCCACCGGGGAGCTGTTTTTT

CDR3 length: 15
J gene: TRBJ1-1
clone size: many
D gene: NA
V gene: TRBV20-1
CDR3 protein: CSALSGGVARTEAFF
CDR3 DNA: TGCAGTGCCCTTTCGGGGGGGGTGGCGAGAACTGAAGCTTTCTTT

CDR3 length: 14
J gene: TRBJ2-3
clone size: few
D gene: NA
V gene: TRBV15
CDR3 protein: CATSRDIGADTQYF
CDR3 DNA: TGTGCCACCAGCAGAGATATAGGGGCAGATACGCAGTATTTT

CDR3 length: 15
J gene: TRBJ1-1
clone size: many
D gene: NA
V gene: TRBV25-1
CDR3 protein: CASKTGPPMNTEAFF
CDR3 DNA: TGTGCCAGCAAAACAGGGCCTCCTATGAACACTGAAGCTTTCTTT

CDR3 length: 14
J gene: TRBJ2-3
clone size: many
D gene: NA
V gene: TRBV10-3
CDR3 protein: CAINQGPTTDTQYF
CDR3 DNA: TGTGCCATCAACCAAGGACCCACCACAGATACGCAGTATTTT

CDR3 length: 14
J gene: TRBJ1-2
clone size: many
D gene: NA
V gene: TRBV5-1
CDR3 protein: CASSLLQDNYGYTF
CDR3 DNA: TGCGCCAGCAGTTTATTACAGGATAACTATGGCTACACCTTC

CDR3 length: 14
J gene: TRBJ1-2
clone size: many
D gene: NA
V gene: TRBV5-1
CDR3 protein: CASSFGAAWNGYTF
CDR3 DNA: TGCGCCAGCAGCTTTGGCGCCGCGTGGAATGGCTACACCTTC

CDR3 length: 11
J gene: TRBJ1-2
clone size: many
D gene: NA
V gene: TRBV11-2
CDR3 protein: CASSLRQGYTF
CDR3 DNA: TGTGCCAGCAGCTTAAGGCAGGGCTACACCTTC

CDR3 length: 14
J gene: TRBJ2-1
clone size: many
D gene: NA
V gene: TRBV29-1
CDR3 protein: CSVQDDSSYNEQFF
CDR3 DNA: TGCAGCGTTCAGGACGACAGCTCCTACAATGAGCAGTTCTTC

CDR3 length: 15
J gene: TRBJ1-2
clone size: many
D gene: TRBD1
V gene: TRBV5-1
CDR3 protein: CASSQGTGANYGYTF
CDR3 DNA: TGCGCCAGCAGCCAGGGGACAGGAGCTAACTATGGCTACACCTTC

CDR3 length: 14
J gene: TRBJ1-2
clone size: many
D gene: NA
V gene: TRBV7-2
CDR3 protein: CASSPSRTGGGYTF
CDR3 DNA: TGTGCCAGCAGCCCTTCCCGGACCGGCGGGGGCTACACCTTC

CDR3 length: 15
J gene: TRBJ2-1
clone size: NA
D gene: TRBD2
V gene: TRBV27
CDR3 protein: CASRGLRDYDNEQFF
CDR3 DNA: TGTGCCTCAAGGGGCCTCCGGGACTATGACAATGAGCAGTTCTTC

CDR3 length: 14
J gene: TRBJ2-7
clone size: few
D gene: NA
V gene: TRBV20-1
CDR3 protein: CSALRDGSRREQYF
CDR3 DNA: TGCAGTGCTCTCCGGGACGGTTCTCGAAGGGAGCAGTACTTC

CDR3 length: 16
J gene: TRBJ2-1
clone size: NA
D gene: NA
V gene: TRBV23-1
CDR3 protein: CASSRRPTNLYNEQFF
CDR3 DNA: TGCGCCAGCAGTCGCCGGCCCACCAACTTGTACAATGAGCAGTTCTTC

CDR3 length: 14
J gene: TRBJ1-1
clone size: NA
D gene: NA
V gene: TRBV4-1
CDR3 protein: CASSQDQRNAEAFF
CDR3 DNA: TGCGCCAGCAGCCAAGATCAAAGGAACGCTGAAGCTTTCTTT

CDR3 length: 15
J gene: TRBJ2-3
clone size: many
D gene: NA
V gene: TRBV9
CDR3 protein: CASSLTSLPTDTQYF
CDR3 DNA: TGTGCCAGCAGTCTTACTAGTCTTCCGACAGATACGCAGTATTTT

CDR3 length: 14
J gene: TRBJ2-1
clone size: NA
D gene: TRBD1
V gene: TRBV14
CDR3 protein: CASSKTGGYNEQFF
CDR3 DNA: TGTGCCAGCAGCAAGACAGGGGGATACAATGAGCAGTTCTTC

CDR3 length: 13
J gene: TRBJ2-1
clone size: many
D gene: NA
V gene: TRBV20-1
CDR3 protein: CSAREWRDGEQFF
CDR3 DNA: TGCAGTGCTAGGGAATGGAGGGACGGTGAGCAGTTCTTC

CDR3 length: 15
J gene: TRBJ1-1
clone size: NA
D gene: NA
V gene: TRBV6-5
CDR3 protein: CASSYLSRGNTEAFF
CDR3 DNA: TGTGCCAGCAGCTACCTTTCCAGGGGAAACACTGAAGCTTTCTTT

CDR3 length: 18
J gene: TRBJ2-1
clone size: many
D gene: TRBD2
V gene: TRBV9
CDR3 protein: CASSVSPLAGGSYNEQFF
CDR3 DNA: TGTGCCAGCAGCGTCTCCCCTCTAGCGGGAGGCTCCTACAATGAGCAGTTCTTC

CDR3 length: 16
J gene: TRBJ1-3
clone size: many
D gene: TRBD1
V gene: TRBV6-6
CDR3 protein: CASSYTQGSSGNTIYF
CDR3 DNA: TGTGCCAGCAGTTACACACAGGGGTCCTCTGGAAACACCATATATTTT

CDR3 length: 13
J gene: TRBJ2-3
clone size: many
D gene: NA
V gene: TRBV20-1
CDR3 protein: CSATSGRTDTQYF
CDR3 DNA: TGCAGTGCTACCAGCGGGCGGACAGATACGCAGTATTTT

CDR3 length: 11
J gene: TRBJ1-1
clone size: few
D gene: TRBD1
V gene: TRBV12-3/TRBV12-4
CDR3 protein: CASRGQFKAFF
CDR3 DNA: TGTGCCAGCAGGGGACAGTTTAAAGCTTTCTTT

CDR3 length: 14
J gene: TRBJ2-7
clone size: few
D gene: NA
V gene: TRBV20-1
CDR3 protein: CSAMQGMGLEEQYF
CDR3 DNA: TGCAGTGCTATGCAGGGGATGGGGCTAGAGGAGCAGTACTTC

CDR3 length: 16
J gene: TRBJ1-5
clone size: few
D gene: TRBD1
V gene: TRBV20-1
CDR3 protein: CSARDSRRYSNQPQHF
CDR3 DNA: TGCAGTGCCCGGGACAGCCGGAGGTATAGCAATCAGCCCCAGCATTTT

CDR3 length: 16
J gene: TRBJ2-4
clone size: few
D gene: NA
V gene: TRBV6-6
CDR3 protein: CASSYVPELAKNIQYF
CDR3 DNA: TGTGCCAGCAGTTATGTGCCAGAGCTAGCCAAAAACATTCAGTACTTC

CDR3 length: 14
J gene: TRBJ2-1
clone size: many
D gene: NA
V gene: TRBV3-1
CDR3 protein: CASSQVNGYNEQFF
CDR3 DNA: TGTGCCAGCAGCCAAGTAAACGGGTACAATGAGCAGTTCTTC

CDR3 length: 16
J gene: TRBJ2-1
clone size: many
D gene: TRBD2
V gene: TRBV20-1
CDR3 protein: CSARDMASGAYNEQFF
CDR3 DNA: TGCAGTGCTAGAGATATGGCTAGCGGGGCCTACAATGAGCAGTTCTTC

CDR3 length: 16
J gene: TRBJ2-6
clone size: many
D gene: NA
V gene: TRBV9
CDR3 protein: CASSDRGTSGANVLTF
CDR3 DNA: TGTGCCAGCAGCGATAGGGGGACCTCTGGGGCCAACGTCCTGACTTTC

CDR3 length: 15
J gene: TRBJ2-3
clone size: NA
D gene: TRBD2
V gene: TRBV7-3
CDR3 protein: CASSLIAGDTDTQYF
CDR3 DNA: TGTGCCAGCAGCTTAATCGCGGGGGACACAGATACGCAGTATTTT

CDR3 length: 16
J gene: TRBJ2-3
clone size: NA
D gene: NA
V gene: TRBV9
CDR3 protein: CASSVMGAVVSDTQYF
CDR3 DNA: TGTGCCAGCAGCGTGATGGGAGCCGTTGTGTCAGATACGCAGTATTTT

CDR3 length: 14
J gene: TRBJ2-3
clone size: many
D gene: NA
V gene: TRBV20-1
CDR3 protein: CSASDQQSTDTQYF
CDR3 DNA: TGCAGTGCTAGCGACCAGCAGAGCACAGATACGCAGTATTTT

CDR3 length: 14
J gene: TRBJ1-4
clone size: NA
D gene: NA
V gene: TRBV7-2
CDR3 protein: CASSSRANSKELFF
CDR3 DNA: TGTGCCAGCAGCTCTAGAGCTAATTCCAAAGAACTGTTTTTT

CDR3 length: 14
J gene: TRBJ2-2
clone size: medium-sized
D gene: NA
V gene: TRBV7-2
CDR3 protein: CASSFRAGSGELFF
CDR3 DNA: TGTGCCAGCAGCTTTAGGGCGGGATCCGGGGAGCTGTTTTTT

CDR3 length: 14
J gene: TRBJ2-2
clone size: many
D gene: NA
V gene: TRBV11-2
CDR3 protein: CASSPRPFTGELFF
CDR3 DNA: TGTGCCAGCAGCCCCCGACCCTTCACCGGGGAGCTGTTTTTT

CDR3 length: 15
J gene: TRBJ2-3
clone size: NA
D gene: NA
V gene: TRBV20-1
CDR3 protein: CSAPTDGGLGDTQYF
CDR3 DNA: TGCAGTGCCCCGACGGACGGGGGGCTTGGGGATACGCAGTATTTT

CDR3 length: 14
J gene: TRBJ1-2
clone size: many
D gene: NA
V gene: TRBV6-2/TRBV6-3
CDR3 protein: CASSYEGGSYGYTF
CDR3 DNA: TGTGCCAGCAGTTATGAGGGCGGAAGCTATGGCTACACCTTC

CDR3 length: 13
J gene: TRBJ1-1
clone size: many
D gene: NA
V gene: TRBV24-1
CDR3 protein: CATVGWINTEAFF
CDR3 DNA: TGTGCCACCGTTGGGTGGATAAACACTGAAGCTTTCTTT

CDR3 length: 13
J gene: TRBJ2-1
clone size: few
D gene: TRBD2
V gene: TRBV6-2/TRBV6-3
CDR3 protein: CASLGLANNEQFF
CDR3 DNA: TGTGCCAGCCTGGGACTAGCCAACAATGAGCAGTTCTTC

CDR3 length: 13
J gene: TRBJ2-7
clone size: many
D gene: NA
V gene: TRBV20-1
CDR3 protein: CSARLGAPSEQYF
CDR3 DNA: TGCAGTGCTAGATTGGGGGCACCTAGCGAGCAGTACTTC

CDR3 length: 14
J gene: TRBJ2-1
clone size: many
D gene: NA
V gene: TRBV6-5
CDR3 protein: CASSLSRGDNEQFF
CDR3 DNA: TGTGCCAGCAGTCTGTCAAGGGGTGACAATGAGCAGTTCTTC

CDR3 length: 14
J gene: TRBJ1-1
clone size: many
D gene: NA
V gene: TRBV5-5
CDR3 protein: CASSNQVLGAEAFF
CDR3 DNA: TGTGCCAGCAGCAACCAGGTTCTCGGCGCTGAAGCTTTCTTT

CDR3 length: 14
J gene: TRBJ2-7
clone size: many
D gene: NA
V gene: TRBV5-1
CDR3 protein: CASSLEDSSYEQYF
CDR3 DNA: TGCGCCAGCAGCTTAGAGGACAGCTCCTACGAGCAGTACTTC

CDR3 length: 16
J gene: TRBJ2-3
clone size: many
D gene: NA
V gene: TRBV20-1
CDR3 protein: CSARIKWGSRTDTQYF
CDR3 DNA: TGCAGTGCTAGGATAAAGTGGGGGAGCCGAACAGATACGCAGTATTTT